Included here is one TCR beta chain sequence, with context. Its target is not known. Compared with germline, one end of the junction differs, possibly owing to a read error. The data are from a study of cytotoxic CD8 clonotypes in ibrutinib-treated CLL. Points from the study as a whole: Stable or contracted on treatment, public clonotypes were also uncommon.

CDR3 length equals 17 residues. Germline V gives CDR1 SGHVS, CDR2 FNYEAQ. Data came from immunoSEQ multiplex PCR; TCRdb stores just in-frame clones and leaves some out. The table shows just over 200,000 clones, with approximately 75% occurring only once. The chain combines TRBV7-6 with TRBJ1-6; 7 nucleotides agree with TRBD1. The TCR comes from a human donor with chronic lymphocytic leukemia. Here the sequenced sample was PBMCs, taken after 12 months of ibrutinib treatment. The CDR3 DNA follows: TGTGCCAGCAGATTAGGGGCAGGGGGATCCTATAATTCACCCCTCCACTTT. Translated, it gives CASRLGAGGSYNSPLHF.